The 17 T cell receptor beta chains reported below all come from one sample, sequenced in a study of T cells in Graves' hyperthyroidism and ophthalmopathy (dated by TCRdb to the late 2010s). Preparation of the library involved multiplex PCR. Sequencing instrument: Illumina HiSeq 2000. Amplification of TCR beta CDR3 regions was carried out from RNA transcripts. The TCR CDR3 was subjected to a first round of RT-PCR using the HTBI primer set and the Qiagen OneStep RT-PCR kit. The public reads were quality trimmed at Q25 with fastp and then assembled into clones with MiXCR by TCRdb, keeping productive beta chains. Each entry merges the rows of one CDR3 protein and shows their most common DNA and genes. This sample lists around 300,000 distinct CDR3 sequences; roughly 14% were detected once. Of the sample, about 8% falls within the top ten clones. Sequenced input: blood. These receptors were collected from a woman in her 30s with Graves' hyperthyroidism that later progressed to Graves' ophthalmopathy.

This clonotype was seen ten or more times. The chain recombines TRBV6-5 with TRBJ1-1; 7 nucleotides align to TRBD1. The CDR3 sequence is 15 residues long. V shed 0 bases, J shed 5 bases, and the junction held 6 bases outside the gene matches. CDR1 is MNHEY and CDR2 is SVGAGI in the germline V gene. CDR3 amino acids: CASSYSTGLATEAFF. The DNA for the CDR3 is TGTGCCAGCAGTTACTCGACAGGGCTTGCGACTGAAGCTTTCTTT.

The chain employs TRBV29-1 and TRBJ2-7; TRBD1 might be the D (6 bases). The germline V gene encodes CDR1 SQVTM and CDR2 ANQGSEA. This CDR3 region has 14 residues. The V gene lost 1 base and the J gene lost 2 bases, with 12 bases spanning the gap. The CDR3 spells CSVEGGTPTYEQYF. For the CDR3, the DNA is TGCAGCGTTGAAGGGGGGACACCTACCTACGAGCAGTACTTC.

In its sample, this clonotype was seen many times. The chain is built from TRBV11-2 and TRBJ2-7; 10 positions match TRBD2. CDR1 is SGHAT, CDR2 FQNNGV, per germline. The CDR3 totals 14 residues. V shed 5 bases, J shed 3 bases, and the junction held 4 bases outside the gene matches. The chain's CDR3 is CASSPSGRVYEQYF. The CDR3 DNA follows: TGTGCCAGCAGCCCGAGCGGGAGGGTCTACGAGCAGTACTTC.

This clonotype was recorded at least ten times. The CDR3 DNA sequence: TGTGCCACCAGTGGACCCGGGAGTGAAGCTTTCTTT. Amino acid sequence: CATSGPGSEAFF. The chain joins TRBV24-1 to TRBJ1-1; D is undetermined. The V end lost 5 bases, the J end lost 7 bases, and 10 bases lay between the germline ends. Germline values: CDR1 KGHDR, CDR2 SFDVKD. The CDR3 covers 12 residues.

This clonotype has a count of ten or more. The V and J genes are TRBV11-2 and TRBJ2-1; tentatively, D is TRBD2 (5 bases). The CDR3 contains 15 residues. Trimming took 0 bases from V and 8 from J, leaving 14 bases between them. CDR1 and CDR2 (germline): SGHAT, FQNNGV. The DNA of the CDR3 is TGTGCCAGCAGCTTAGATGGGTTCCTAGCCTATGAGCAGTTCTTC. It codes for CASSLDGFLAYEQFF. Variable domain in full (rest from reference TRBV11-2 and TRBJ2-1): EAGVAQSPRYKIIEKRQSVAFWCNPISGHATLYWYQQILGQGPKLLIQFQNNGVVDDSQLPKDRFSAERLKGVDSTLKIQPAKLEDSAVYLCASSLDGFLAYEQFFGPGTRLTVL.

This clonotype was observed a handful of times. The chain couples TRBV6-2 or TRBV6-3 to TRBJ2-1; possible D gene TRBD2, 5 bases. Germline assignment: CDR1 MNHEY and CDR2 SVGEGT. The V end lost 4 bases, the J end lost 6 bases, and 16 bases lay between the germline ends. This CDR3 is built from 15 residues. CDR3 in DNA: TGTGCCAGCAGTTCTACGGCCCGGCTAGCCAATGAGCAGTTCTTC. This encodes CASSSTARLANEQFF.

The genes are TRBV19 and TRBJ1-2; D may be TRBD1 (5 bases). CDR3 size: 13 residues. Trimming removed 6 bases from V and 2 bases from J, with 10 bases in between. Per the germline V gene, CDR1 is LNHDA and CDR2 is SQIVND (reference sequence). CDR3 sequence: CASREGPNYGYTF. The CDR3 nucleotides are TGTGCCAGTAGAGAGGGACCGAACTATGGCTACACCTTC.

In this sample, this clonotype turned up many times. The J gene is TRBJ2-5, the V gene TRBV20-1; D not resolved. Trimming removed 5 bases at V and 5 bases at J, with 18 bases between. This CDR3 has 14 residues. In germline, CDR1 is DFQATT, CDR2 SNEGSKA (reference sequence). The CDR3 DNA reads TGCAGTGCTGAGTGGGCAGTTCTAGGCGAGACCCAGTACTTC. Amino acids: CSAEWAVLGETQYF.

This clonotype was counted between two and nine times. A clone one base away is much larger, so this may be a read error. The rearrangement joins TRBV12-3 or TRBV12-4 to TRBJ2-2; TRBD2 is a possible D gene (6 bases). CDR3 length: 17 residues. The DNA for the CDR3 is TGTGCCAGCAGCCTCATTGGGGTGGGAGGTCGCACCAGGGAGCTGTTTTTT. Translating it yields CASSLIGVGGRTRELFF.

At least ten counts were recorded for this clonotype. The chain joins TRBV29-1 to TRBJ2-5; 9 bases are a match to TRBD2. The germline V gene has CDR1 SQVTM and CDR2 ANQGSEA. J was trimmed by 2 bases and V by 3 bases; bases with no gene match: 7. This CDR3 spans 15 amino acids. The CDR3 reads CSVEPGLALQETQYF. In nucleotides, the CDR3 is TGCAGCGTTGAGCCGGGACTAGCCCTTCAAGAGACCCAGTACTTC.

This clonotype was observed at least ten times. The chain is built from TRBV28 and TRBJ2-5; D may be TRBD2 (6 bases). The CDR3 totals 13 residues. The V gene lost 4 bases and the J gene lost 12 bases, with 18 bases spanning the gap. The germline V gene encodes CDR1 MDHEN and CDR2 SYDVKM. The CDR3 here is CASSYPGEEVEYF. The CDR3 region has the DNA TGTGCCAGCAGTTACCCGGGGGAGGAGGTGGAGTACTTC.

There are many counts of this clonotype. V and J are TRBV11-2 and TRBJ1-3; 9 bases map to TRBD1. Germline-derived CDR1 and CDR2 are SGHAT and FQNNGV. The CDR3 loop spans 15 amino acids. After removal of 5 bases from V and 4 bases from J, the junction contained 6 bases not matched to a gene. This chain's CDR3 is CASSQQGANGNTIYF. The CDR3 nucleotides are TGTGCCAGCAGCCAACAGGGGGCTAACGGAAACACCATATATTTT.

This clonotype was found many times. The chain links TRBV2 to TRBJ1-2; no firm D call. The CDR3 is 11 amino acids. V dropped 6 bases and J dropped 6 bases, with 8 bases sitting between them. From germline, CDR1 is SNHLY and CDR2 FYNNEI. The CDR3 DNA sequence: TGTGCCAGCAGGGCCATCCATGGCTACACCTTC. Its translation is CASRAIHGYTF.

This clonotype was observed at least ten times. The rearrangement links TRBV13 to TRBJ2-5; TRBD2 is a possible D gene (5 bases). The V gene's germline CDR1 is PRHDT and CDR2 FYEKMQ (reference sequence). Trimming cost V 6 bases and J 4 bases, with 15 bases left between them. The CDR3 runs 14 residues. CDR3 sequence: CASSSGLASETQYF. CDR3 bases: TGTGCCAGCAGTTCCGGACTGGCCTCAGAGACCCAGTACTTC.

There are a few counts of this clonotype. This chain connects TRBV7-9 to TRBJ2-7; a possible D gene is TRBD2 (6 bases). Germline V CDR1 and CDR2: SEHNR, FQNEAQ (reference sequence). V lost 1 base and J lost 0, with 13 bases in between. The CDR3 loop spans 16 amino acids. This chain's CDR3 is CASSLGWGVSSYEQYF. DNA of the CDR3: TGTGCCAGCAGCTTAGGTTGGGGGGTTAGCTCCTACGAGCAGTACTTC.

This clonotype was counted ten times or more. The V call is TRBV12-3 or TRBV12-4, the J call TRBJ1-6; the D gene is possibly TRBD1 (6 bases). This CDR3 has 14 amino acids. The V end was cut by 5 bases, the J end by 10 bases, with 15 bases between. Here the CDR3 DNA reads TGTGCCAGCAGTCCTACAGGGAGGATCTCACCCCTCCACTTT. Translating it yields CASSPTGRISPLHF.

The sample holds many counts of this clonotype. This chain uses TRBV28 with TRBJ2-1; 13 bases map to TRBD2. V trimming: 2 bases; J trimming: 9 bases; junction bases outside the gene matches: 4. CDR3 length: 15 residues. Germline V lookup: CDR1 MDHEN, CDR2 SYDVKM. The CDR3 spells CASSLTSGRGGEQFF. In DNA, the CDR3 is TGTGCCAGCAGTTTAACTAGCGGGAGGGGTGGTGAGCAGTTCTTC.